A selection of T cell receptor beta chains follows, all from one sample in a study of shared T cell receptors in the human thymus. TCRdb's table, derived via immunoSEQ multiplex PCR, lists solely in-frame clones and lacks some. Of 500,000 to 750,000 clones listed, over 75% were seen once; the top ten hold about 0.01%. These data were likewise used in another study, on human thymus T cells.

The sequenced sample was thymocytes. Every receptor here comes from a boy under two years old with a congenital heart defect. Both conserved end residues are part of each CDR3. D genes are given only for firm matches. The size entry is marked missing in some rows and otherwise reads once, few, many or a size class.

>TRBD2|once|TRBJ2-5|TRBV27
CASSLYLVAGGPETQYF
TGTGCCAGCAGTTTATACCTCGTAGCGGGAGGGCCGGAGACCCAGTACTTC
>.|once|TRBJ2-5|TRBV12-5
CASSLSGRETQYF
TGTGCTAGTTCCTTGTCGGGGAGAGAGACCCAGTACTTC
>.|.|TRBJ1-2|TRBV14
CASSQDPWSGPHGYTF
TGTGCCAGCAGCCAAGATCCTTGGTCAGGGCCACATGGCTACACCTTC
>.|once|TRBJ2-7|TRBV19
CASRGRGVYRFYEQYF
TGTGCCAGTAGGGGGCGGGGTGTGTACCGGTTCTACGAGCAGTACTTC
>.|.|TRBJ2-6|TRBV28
CASTPRLDPSTGANVLTF
TGTGCCAGCACCCCCCGGCTAGATCCGTCAACTGGGGCCAACGTCCTGACTTTC
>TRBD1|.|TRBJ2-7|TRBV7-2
CASSALGDSPYEQYF
TGTGCCAGCAGCGCCCTAGGGGACAGCCCCTACGAGCAGTACTTC
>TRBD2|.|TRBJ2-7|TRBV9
CASSGRRETSPYEQYF
TGTGCCAGCAGCGGTCGCCGAGAGACTAGCCCCTACGAGCAGTACTTC
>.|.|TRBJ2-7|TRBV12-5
CASGRPGPGDEQYF
TGTGCTAGTGGTCGCCCGGGCCCGGGGGACGAGCAGTACTTC
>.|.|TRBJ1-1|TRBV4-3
CASSHPRQFSWGTEAFF
TGCGCCAGCAGCCACCCCAGACAGTTCTCCTGGGGCACTGAAGCTTTCTTT
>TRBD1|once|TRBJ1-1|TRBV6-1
CASSELGTAHTEAFF
TGTGCCAGCAGTGAATTGGGGACAGCCCACACTGAAGCTTTCTTT
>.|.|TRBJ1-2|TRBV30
CAWSNPDTDWGANYGYTF
TGTGCCTGGAGCAATCCCGACACAGACTGGGGGGCTAACTATGGCTACACCTTC
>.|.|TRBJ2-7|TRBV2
CASSDRGEQYF
TGTGCCAGCAGTGACAGGGGCGAGCAGTACTTC
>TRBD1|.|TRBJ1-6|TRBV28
CASSYDREDSPLHF
TGTGCCAGCAGTTACGACAGGGAAGATTCACCCCTCCACTTT
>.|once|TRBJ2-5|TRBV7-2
CASSLASDQETQYF
TGTGCCAGCAGCTTAGCTTCGGACCAAGAGACCCAGTACTTC
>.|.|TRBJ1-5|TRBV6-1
CASSERWGRTEPQHF
TGTGCCAGCAGTGAAAGGTGGGGGCGCACGGAGCCCCAGCATTTT
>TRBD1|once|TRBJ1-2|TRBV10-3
CATATGFYGYTF
TGTGCCACCGCGACAGGGTTCTATGGCTACACCTTC
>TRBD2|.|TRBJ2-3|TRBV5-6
CASSFKREGRGTQYF
TGTGCCAGCAGCTTCAAGCGGGAGGGCCGGGGGACGCAGTATTTT
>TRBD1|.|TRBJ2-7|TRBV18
CASSPDRDGTSYEQYF
TGTGCCAGCTCACCAGACAGGGACGGGACCTCCTACGAGCAGTACTTC
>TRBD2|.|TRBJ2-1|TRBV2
CASSLAVHNEQFF
TGTGCCAGCAGCCTAGCGGTGCACAATGAGCAGTTCTTC
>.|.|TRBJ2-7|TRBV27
CASRSGAYEQYF
TGTGCCAGCAGATCCGGGGCCTACGAGCAGTACTTC
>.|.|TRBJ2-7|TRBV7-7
CASSLVRGTSYEQYF
TGTGCTAGCAGCTTAGTAAGGGGGACCAGCTACGAGCAGTACTTC
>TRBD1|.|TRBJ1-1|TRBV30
CAWRNQGVGKDTEAFF
TGTGCCTGGAGAAACCAGGGGGTTGGTAAGGACACTGAAGCTTTCTTT
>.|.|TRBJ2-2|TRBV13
CASRHDGMPGELFF
TGTGCCAGCCGACATGACGGGATGCCCGGGGAGCTGTTTTTT
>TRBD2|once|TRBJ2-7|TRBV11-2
CASSLHSGRSYEQYF
TGTGCCAGCAGCTTACACAGCGGGAGGTCCTACGAGCAGTACTTC
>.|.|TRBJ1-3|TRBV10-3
CASLTDSGNTIYF
TGTGCCAGTCTGACTGACTCTGGAAACACCATATATTTT
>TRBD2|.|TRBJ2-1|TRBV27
CASSFSAGGHYNEQFF
TGTGCCAGCAGTTTCTCAGCGGGAGGACACTACAATGAGCAGTTCTTC
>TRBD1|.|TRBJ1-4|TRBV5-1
CASSLGPYIGTGDEKLFF
TGCGCCAGCAGCTTAGGTCCTTATATCGGGACAGGTGATGAAAAACTGTTTTTT
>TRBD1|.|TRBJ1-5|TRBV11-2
CASSLGTGLDNQPQHF
TGTGCCAGCAGCTTGGGGACAGGGTTGGACAATCAGCCCCAGCATTTT
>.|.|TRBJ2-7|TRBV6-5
CASSPPQALYEQYF
TGTGCCAGCAGCCCACCGCAGGCCCTGTACGAGCAGTACTTC
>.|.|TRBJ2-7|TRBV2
CASSESHVQEQYF
TGTGCCAGCAGTGAAAGTCATGTCCAGGAGCAGTACTTC
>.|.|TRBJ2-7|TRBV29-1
CSAWPGQGYEQYF
TGCAGCGCGTGGCCAGGGCAGGGGTACGAGCAGTACTTC
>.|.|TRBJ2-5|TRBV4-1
CASSQSLRPFQETQYF
TGCGCCAGCAGCCAAAGTTTGCGCCCCTTCCAAGAGACCCAGTACTTC
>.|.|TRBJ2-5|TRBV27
CASVQPSRDTTRTQYF
TGTGCCAGCGTCCAGCCCTCCCGGGACACCACCAGGACCCAGTACTTC
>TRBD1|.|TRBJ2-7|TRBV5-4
CASSFRGMEQYF
TGTGCCAGCAGCTTCAGGGGGATGGAGCAGTACTTC
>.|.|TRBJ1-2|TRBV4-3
CASSSMLGRGGYTF
TGCGCCAGCAGCTCCATGTTGGGGCGCGGAGGCTACACCTTC
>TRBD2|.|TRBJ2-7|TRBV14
CASSQERTSGAPYEQYF
TGTGCCAGCAGCCAGGAAAGGACTAGCGGGGCCCCCTACGAGCAGTACTTC
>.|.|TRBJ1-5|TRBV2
CASGGGSHNQPQHF
TGTGCCAGCGGGGGGGGCTCCCACAATCAGCCCCAGCATTTT
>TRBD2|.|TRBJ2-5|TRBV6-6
CATEREGRETQYF
TGTGCCACCGAGCGGGAGGGCCGGGAGACCCAGTACTTC
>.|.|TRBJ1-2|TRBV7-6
CASSSLYGGGQSYGYTF
TGTGCCAGCAGCTCCCTCTACGGGGGGGGGCAGAGCTATGGCTACACCTTC
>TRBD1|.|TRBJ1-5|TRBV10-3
CAISRDRGKEPQHF
TGTGCCATCAGTAGGGACAGGGGAAAGGAGCCCCAGCATTTT